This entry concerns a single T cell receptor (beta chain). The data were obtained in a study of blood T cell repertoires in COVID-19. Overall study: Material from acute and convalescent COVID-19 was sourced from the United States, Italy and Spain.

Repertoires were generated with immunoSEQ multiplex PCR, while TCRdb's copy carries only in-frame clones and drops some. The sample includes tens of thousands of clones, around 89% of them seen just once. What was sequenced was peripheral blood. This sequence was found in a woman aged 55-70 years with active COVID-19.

In nucleotides, the CDR3 is TGTGCCAGCAGCAAGAGGGCTGTGCTAGGGGGAGATACGCAGTATTTT. Translated, it gives CASSKRAVLGGDTQYF. This rearrangement joins TRBV7-9 to TRBJ2-3, with a tentative D call TRBD1 (6 bases). The V and J ends lost 5 bases and 5 bases respectively, with 20 bases between them. Germline V lookup: CDR1 SEHNR, CDR2 FQNEAQ (reference sequence). The CDR3 is 16 residues long. Full variable domain (missing parts from reference TRBV7-9 and TRBJ2-3): DTGVSQNPRHKITKRGQNVTFRCDPISEHNRLYWYRQTLGQGPEFLTYFQNEAQLEKSRLLSDRFSAERPKGSFSTLEIQRTEQGDSAMYLCASSKRAVLGGDTQYFGPGTRLTVL.